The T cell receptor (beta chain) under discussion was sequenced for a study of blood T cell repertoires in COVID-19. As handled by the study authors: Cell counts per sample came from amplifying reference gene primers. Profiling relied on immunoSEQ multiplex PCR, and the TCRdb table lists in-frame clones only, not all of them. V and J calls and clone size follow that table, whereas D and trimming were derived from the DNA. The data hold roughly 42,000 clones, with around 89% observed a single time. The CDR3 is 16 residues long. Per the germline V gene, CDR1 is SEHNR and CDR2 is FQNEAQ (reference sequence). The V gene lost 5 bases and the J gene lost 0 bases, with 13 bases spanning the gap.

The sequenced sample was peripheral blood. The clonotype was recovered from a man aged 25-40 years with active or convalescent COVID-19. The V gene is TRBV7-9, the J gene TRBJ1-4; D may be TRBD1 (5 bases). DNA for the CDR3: TGTGCCAGCAGCCTTGACAGCGACGCAACTAATGAAAAACTGTTTTTT. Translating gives CASSLDSDATNEKLFF.